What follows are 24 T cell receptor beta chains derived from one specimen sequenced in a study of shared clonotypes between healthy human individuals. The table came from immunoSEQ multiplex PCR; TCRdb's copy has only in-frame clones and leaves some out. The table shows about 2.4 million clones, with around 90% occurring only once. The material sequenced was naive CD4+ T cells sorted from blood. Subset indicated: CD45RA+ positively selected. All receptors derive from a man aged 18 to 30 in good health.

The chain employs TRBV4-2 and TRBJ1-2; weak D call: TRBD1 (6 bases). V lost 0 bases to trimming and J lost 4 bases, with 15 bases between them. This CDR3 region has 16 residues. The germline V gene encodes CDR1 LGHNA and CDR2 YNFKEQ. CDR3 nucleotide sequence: TGTGCCAGCAGCCAAGAGCCCGGGGGCAAGACCTATGGCTACACCTTC. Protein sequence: CASSQEPGGKTYGYTF.

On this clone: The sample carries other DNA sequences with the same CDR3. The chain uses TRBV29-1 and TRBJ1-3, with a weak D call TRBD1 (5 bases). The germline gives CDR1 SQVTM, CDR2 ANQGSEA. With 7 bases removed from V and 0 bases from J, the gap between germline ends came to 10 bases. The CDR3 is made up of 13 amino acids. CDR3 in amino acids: CSAQGFSGNTIYF. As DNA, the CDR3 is TGCAGCGCCCAGGGCTTCTCTGGAAACACCATATATTTT.

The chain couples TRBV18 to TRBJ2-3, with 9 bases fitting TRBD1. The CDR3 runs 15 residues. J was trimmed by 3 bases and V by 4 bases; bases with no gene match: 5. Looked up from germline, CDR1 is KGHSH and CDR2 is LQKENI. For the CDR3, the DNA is TGTGCCAGCTCACTAGGACAGGGGAGGACAGATACGCAGTATTTT. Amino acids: CASSLGQGRTDTQYF.

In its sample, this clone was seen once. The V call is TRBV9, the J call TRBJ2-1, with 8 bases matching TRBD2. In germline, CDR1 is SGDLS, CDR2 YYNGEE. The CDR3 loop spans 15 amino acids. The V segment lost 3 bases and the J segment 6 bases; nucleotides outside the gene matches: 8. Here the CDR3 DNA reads TGTGCCAGCAGCGCCTCCGGGACTAGTTCCAATGAGCAGTTCTTC. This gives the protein CASSASGTSSNEQFF.

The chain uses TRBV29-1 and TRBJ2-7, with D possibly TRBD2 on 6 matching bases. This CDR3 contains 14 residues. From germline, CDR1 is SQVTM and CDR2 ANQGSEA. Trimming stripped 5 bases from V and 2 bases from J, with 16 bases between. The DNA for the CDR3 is TGCAGCGTTCATCTCGGGACTCCGCCCTACGAGCAGTACTTC. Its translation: CSVHLGTPPYEQYF.

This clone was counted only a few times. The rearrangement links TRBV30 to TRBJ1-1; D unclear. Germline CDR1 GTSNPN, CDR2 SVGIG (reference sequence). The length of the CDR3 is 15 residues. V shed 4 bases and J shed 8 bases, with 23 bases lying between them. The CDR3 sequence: CAWTRGGPPYREAFF. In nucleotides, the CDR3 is TGTGCCTGGACACGAGGAGGGCCCCCGTATCGGGAAGCTTTCTTT.

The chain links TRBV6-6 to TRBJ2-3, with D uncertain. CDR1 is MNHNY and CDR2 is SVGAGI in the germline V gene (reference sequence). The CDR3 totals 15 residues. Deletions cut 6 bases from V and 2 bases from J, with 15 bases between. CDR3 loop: CASSWTAALTDTQYF. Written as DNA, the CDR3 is TGTGCCAGCAGCTGGACGGCAGCCCTCACAGATACGCAGTATTTT.

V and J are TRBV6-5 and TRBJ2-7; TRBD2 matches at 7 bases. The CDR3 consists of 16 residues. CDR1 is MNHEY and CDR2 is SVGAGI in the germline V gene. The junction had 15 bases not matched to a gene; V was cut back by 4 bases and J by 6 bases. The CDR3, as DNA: TGTGCCAGCAGTTCACCCCTCGGTTCAGCGGGATTCGAGCAGTACTTC. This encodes CASSSPLGSAGFEQYF.

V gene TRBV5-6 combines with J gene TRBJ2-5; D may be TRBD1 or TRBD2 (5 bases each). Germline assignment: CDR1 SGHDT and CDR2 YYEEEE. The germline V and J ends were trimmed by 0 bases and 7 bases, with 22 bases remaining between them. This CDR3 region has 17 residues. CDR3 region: CASSLAWAGTKVVTQYF. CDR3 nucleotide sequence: TGTGCCAGCAGCTTGGCCTGGGCAGGGACCAAGGTAGTGACCCAGTACTTC.

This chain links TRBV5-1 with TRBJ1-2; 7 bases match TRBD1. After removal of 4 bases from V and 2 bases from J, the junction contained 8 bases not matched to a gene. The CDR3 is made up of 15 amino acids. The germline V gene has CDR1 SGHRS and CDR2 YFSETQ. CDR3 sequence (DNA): TGCGCCAGCAGCACCAGCCCGGGACAGAACTATGGCTACACCTTC. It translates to CASSTSPGQNYGYTF.

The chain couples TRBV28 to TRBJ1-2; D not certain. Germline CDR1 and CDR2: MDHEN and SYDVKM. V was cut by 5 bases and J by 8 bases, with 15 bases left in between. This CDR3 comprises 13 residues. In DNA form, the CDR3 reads TGTGCCAGCAGTGAAGCTCCGTCGAAAGGCTACACCTTC. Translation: CASSEAPSKGYTF.

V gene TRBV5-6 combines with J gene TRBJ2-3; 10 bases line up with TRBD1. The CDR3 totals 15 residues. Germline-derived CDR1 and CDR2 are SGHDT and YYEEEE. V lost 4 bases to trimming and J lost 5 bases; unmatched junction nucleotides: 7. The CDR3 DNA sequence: TGTGCCAGCAGCCCAGGACAGGGGGTTAGAGATACGCAGTATTTT. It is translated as CASSPGQGVRDTQYF.

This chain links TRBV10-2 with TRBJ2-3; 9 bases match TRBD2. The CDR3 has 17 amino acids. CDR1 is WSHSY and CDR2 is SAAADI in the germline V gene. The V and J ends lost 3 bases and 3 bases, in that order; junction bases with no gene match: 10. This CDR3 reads CASSDLGGRALTDTQYF. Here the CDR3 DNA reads TGCGCCAGCAGTGATTTGGGCGGGAGGGCCCTAACAGATACGCAGTATTTT.

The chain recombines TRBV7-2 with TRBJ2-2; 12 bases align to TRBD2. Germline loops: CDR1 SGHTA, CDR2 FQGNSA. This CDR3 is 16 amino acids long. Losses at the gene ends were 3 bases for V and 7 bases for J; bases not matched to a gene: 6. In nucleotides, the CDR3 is TGTGCCAGCAGCTTTCGACTAGCGGGAGAGGGCGGGGAGCTGTTTTTT. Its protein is CASSFRLAGEGGELFF.

In DNA, the CDR3 is TGTGCCAGCAGCTTTCCGCCGGGGTCGTGGGAGGGCACAGATACGCAGTATTTT. Amino acid sequence: CASSFPPGSWEGTDTQYF. The chain couples TRBV7-8 to TRBJ2-3; perhaps TRBD2 as D (6 bases). There are 18 residues in the CDR3. The V end lost 3 bases, the J end lost 1 base, and 20 bases lay between the germline ends. Germline loops: CDR1 SGHVS, CDR2 FQNEAQ.

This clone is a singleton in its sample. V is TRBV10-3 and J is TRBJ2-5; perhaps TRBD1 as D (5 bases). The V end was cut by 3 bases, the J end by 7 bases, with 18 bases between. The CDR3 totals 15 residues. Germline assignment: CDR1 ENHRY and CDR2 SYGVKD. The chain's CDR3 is CAISEEEGVHGTQYF. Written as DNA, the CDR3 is TGTGCCATCAGTGAAGAGGAAGGGGTTCATGGGACCCAGTACTTC.

The DNA for the CDR3 is TGTGCCAGCAGCTTAGCGCAGGGGGCCTCCTATAATTCACCCCTCCACTTT. It yields the protein CASSLAQGASYNSPLHF. V and J are TRBV7-9 and TRBJ1-6, with TRBD1 matching 8 bases. The CDR3 runs to 17 residues. Germline V gene lookup returns CDR1 SEHNR and CDR2 FQNEAQ (reference sequence). J gave up 0 bases and V 0 bases, and 1 base lay outside the gene matches.

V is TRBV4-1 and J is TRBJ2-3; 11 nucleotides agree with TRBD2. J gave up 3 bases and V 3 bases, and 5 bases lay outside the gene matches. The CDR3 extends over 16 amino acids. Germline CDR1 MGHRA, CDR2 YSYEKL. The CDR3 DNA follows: TGCGCCAGCAGCCATTTTGGGACTAGCGGAACAGATACGCAGTATTTT. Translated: CASSHFGTSGTDTQYF.

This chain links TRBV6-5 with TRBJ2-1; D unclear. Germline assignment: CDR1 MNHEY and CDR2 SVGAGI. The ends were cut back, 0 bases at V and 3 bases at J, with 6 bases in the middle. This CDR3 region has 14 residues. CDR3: CASSYSFDYNEQFF. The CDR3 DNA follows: TGTGCCAGCAGTTACTCGTTTGACTACAATGAGCAGTTCTTC.

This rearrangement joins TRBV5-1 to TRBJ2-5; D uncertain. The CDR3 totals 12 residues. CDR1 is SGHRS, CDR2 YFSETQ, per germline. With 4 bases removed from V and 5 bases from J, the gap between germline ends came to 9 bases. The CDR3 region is CASSPEVETQYF. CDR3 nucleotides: TGCGCCAGCAGCCCCGAGGTGGAGACCCAGTACTTC.

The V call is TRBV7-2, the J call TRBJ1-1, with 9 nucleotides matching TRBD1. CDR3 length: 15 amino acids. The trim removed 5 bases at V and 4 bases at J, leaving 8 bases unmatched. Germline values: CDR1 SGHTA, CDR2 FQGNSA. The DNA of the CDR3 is TGTGCCAGCAGCCCCTTGCGGACAGGGGTCACTGAAGCTTTCTTT. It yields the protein CASSPLRTGVTEAFF.

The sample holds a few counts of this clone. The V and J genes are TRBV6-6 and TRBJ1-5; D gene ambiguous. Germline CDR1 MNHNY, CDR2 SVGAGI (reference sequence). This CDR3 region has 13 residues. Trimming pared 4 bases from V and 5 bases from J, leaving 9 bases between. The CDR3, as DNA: TGTGCCAGCAGTTCCCCCAGTGATCAGCCCCAGCATTTT. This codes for CASSSPSDQPQHF.

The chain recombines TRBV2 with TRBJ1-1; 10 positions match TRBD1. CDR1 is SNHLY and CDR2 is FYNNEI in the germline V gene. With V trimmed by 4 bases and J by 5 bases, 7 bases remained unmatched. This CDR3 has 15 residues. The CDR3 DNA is TGTGCCAGCAGTGGGGGGACAGGGGTTCGGACTGAAGCTTTCTTT. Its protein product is CASSGGTGVRTEAFF.

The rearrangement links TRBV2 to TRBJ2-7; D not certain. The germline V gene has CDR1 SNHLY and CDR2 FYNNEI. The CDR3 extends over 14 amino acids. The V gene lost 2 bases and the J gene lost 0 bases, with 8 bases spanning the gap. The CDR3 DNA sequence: TGTGCCAGCAGTGAAACTTGGGGCTCCTACGAGCAGTACTTC. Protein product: CASSETWGSYEQYF. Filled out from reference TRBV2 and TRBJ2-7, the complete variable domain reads EPEVTQTPSHQVTQMGQEVILRCVPISNHLYFYWYRQILGQKVEFLVSFYNNEISEKSEIFDDQFSVERPDGSNFTLKIRSTKLEDSAMYFCASSETWGSYEQYFGPGTRLTVT.